The 25 T cell receptor beta chains below all came from one sample that was sequenced in a study of blood T cell repertoires in COVID-19. TCRdb's copy holds only in-frame clones and misses some; the assay was immunoSEQ multiplex PCR. The sample has 100,000 to 150,000 clones; approximately 81% are singletons. Sequencing input: peripheral blood. All receptors come from a man aged 60 to 69 with acute or convalescent COVID-19.

The V call is TRBV27, the J call TRBJ2-2, with TRBD2 matching over 9 bases. The CDR3 totals 19 residues. With 5 bases clipped from V and 5 bases from J, the junction kept 18 bases outside the gene matches. CDR1 is MNHEY and CDR2 is SMNVEV in the germline V gene (reference sequence). Written as DNA, the CDR3 is TGTGCCAGCAGTCCCCCAATCCGGGGGCTAGCGGGAAGAACCGGGGAGCTGTTTTTT. Translating it yields CASSPPIRGLAGRTGELFF.

The rearrangement joins TRBV18 to TRBJ2-3, with TRBD2 matching 9 bases. There are 16 residues in the CDR3. V was pared by 3 bases and J by 3 bases, with 7 bases of the junction left unmatched. Per the germline V gene, CDR1 is KGHSH and CDR2 is LQKENI. The CDR3 here is CASSPGGLAWTDTQYF. The CDR3 nucleotides read TGTGCCAGCTCACCCGGAGGACTAGCGTGGACAGATACGCAGTATTTT.

This clone was detected only a few times. The chain uses TRBV5-1 and TRBJ1-1; 7 nucleotides line up with TRBD1. Losses at the gene ends were 0 bases for V and 6 bases for J; bases not matched to a gene: 5. The CDR3 sequence is 14 residues long. Germline V CDR1 and CDR2: SGHRS, YFSETQ. CDR3 DNA sequence: TGCGCCAGCAGCTTGGAAGGGGGCGTCGCTGAAGCTTTCTTT. Residues: CASSLEGGVAEAFF.

The chain employs TRBV7-2 and TRBJ1-2; D ambiguous. The CDR3 spans 15 residues. V lost 4 bases, J lost 0 bases, and 12 bases lay in between. Germline V gives CDR1 SGHTA, CDR2 FQGNSA. The CDR3 DNA reads TGTGCCAGCAGCTCCGCGGGTCCTTCTAACTATGGCTACACCTTC. Amino acids: CASSSAGPSNYGYTF. The full variable domain, its missing parts supplied by reference TRBV7-2 and TRBJ1-2, is GAGVSQSPSNKVTEKGKDVELRCDPISGHTALYWYRQSLGQGLEFLIYFQGNSAPDKSGLPSDRFSAERTGGSVSTLTIQRTQQEDSAVYLCASSSAGPSNYGYTFGSGTRLTVV.

V usage is TRBV18 and J usage is TRBJ1-1; 9 bases are shared with TRBD1. The germline CDR1 and CDR2 sequences are KGHSH and LQKENI. The CDR3 sequence is 14 residues long. Unmatched junction bases numbered 7, after V lost 5 bases and J lost 6 bases. The CDR3 spells CASSSRDRVPEAFF. The DNA of the CDR3 is TGTGCCAGCTCATCCCGGGACAGGGTCCCTGAAGCTTTCTTT.

This CDR3 reads CASSNKRDGQGNQETQYF. CDR3 nucleotide sequence: TGTGCCAGCAGCAATAAACGGGACGGACAGGGGAACCAAGAGACCCAGTACTTC. The chain uses TRBV21-1 and TRBJ2-5; the listed D gene, TRBD1, was not tested against the DNA. TRBV21-1 is classified as a pseudogene. This CDR3 has 18 amino acids.

This clone was counted only a few times. The V and J genes are TRBV9 and TRBJ1-6; weak D call: TRBD1 (5 bases). Germline V gene lookup returns CDR1 SGDLS and CDR2 YYNGEE. The CDR3 runs 16 residues. Trimming removed 1 base from V and 8 bases from J, with 16 bases in between. The CDR3 sequence: CASSVNLSLGDSPLHF. DNA for the CDR3: TGTGCCAGCAGCGTAAACCTCAGCCTAGGGGATTCACCCCTCCACTTT.

The rearrangement joins TRBV9 to TRBJ1-5; D not resolved. CDR3 length: 12 amino acids. V lost 4 bases to trimming and J lost 9 bases, with 11 bases between them. Germline CDR1 is SGDLS and CDR2 is YYNGEE. The CDR3 coding sequence is TGTGCCAGCAGCTCTCTCGAGGGGCCCCAGCATTTT. Amino acid sequence: CASSSLEGPQHF.

In this sample, this clone turned up a few times. The chain uses TRBV15 and TRBJ2-7, with 10 bases matching TRBD1. The CDR3 is made up of 14 amino acids. From germline, CDR1 is LNHNV and CDR2 YYDKDF (reference sequence). V gave up 3 bases and J gave up 4 bases; unmatched junction bases: 3. The DNA of the CDR3 is TGTGCCACCAGCAGGGGGACAGGGGCTTACGAGCAGTACTTC. Encoded protein: CATSRGTGAYEQYF.

This clone was found a few times. The chain carries TRBV5-1 and TRBJ2-7; the match to TRBD1 covers 9 bases. Trimming took 1 base from V and 6 from J; bases not matched to a gene: 8. CDR3 length: 15 residues. Germline V gene data show CDR1 as SGHRS and CDR2 as YFSETQ. CDR3 region: CASSLMGTGSREQYF. CDR3 sequence (DNA): TGCGCCAGCAGCTTGATGGGGACAGGGTCCCGCGAGCAGTACTTC.

CDR3 nucleotide sequence: TGTGCCAGCAGCTTATCGACACCCTTTGGTGCTTTCTTT. It is translated as CASSLSTPFGAFF. The genes are TRBV7-2 and TRBJ1-1; D call uncertain. Trimming stripped 2 bases from V and 11 bases from J, with 15 bases between. There are 13 residues in the CDR3. Germline assignment: CDR1 SGHTA and CDR2 FQGNSA.

The chain uses TRBV5-1 and TRBJ1-2; TRBD1 matches at 7 bases. Germline trimming cut 7 bases from V and 1 base from J; bases unmatched to any gene: 10. The CDR3 has 15 amino acids. Looked up from germline, CDR1 is SGHRS and CDR2 is YFSETQ. Here the CDR3 reads CASGTARGGNYGYTF. As DNA, the CDR3 is TGCGCCAGCGGGACAGCTAGGGGAGGTAACTATGGCTACACCTTC.

This chain uses TRBV5-6 with TRBJ2-7; D is possibly TRBD2 (5 bases). Germline V gives CDR1 SGHDT, CDR2 YYEEEE. This CDR3 has 15 residues. With 4 bases removed from V and 2 bases from J, the gap between germline ends came to 16 bases. The CDR3 is CASSPFRAATYEQYF. The CDR3 DNA sequence: TGTGCCAGCAGCCCGTTTCGAGCGGCGACCTACGAGCAGTACTTC.

This chain links TRBV30 with TRBJ2-5; 8 positions agree with TRBD2. The CDR3 is 13 amino acids. Trimming cost V 1 base and J 2 bases; bases outside gene matches: 0. CDR1 and CDR2 from the germline V gene are GTSNPN and SVGIG (reference sequence). As DNA, the CDR3 is TGTGCCTGGAGTGCGGGGGGGCAAGAGACCCAGTACTTC. Its protein is CAWSAGGQETQYF.

This chain joins TRBV7-8 and TRBJ1-1, with a possible D match to TRBD1 (6 bases). The CDR3 contains 16 residues. V dropped 5 bases and J dropped 0 bases, with 16 bases sitting between them. Germline V gene data show CDR1 as SGHVS and CDR2 as FQNEAQ. The CDR3, as DNA: TGTGCCAGCAGCCCACATCCGGCAGGGGTGAACACTGAAGCTTTCTTT. Its translation: CASSPHPAGVNTEAFF. Full variable domain (remainder filled in from reference TRBV7-8 and TRBJ1-1): GAGVSQSPRYKVAKRGQDVALRCDPISGHVSLFWYQQALGQGPEFLTYFQNEAQLDKSGLPSDRFFAERPEGSVSTLKIQRTQQEDSAVYLCASSPHPAGVNTEAFFGQGTRLTVV.

The V gene is TRBV7-3, the J gene TRBJ1-1; no clear D. This CDR3 spans 13 amino acids. Germline CDR1 SGHTA, CDR2 FQGTGA. V was pared by 3 bases and J by 4 bases, with 9 bases between. This CDR3 reads CASSLSGSTEAFF. CDR3 nucleotides: TGTGCCAGCAGCTTGTCCGGGAGCACTGAAGCTTTCTTT.

V usage is TRBV5-6 and J usage is TRBJ1-1; D gene unclear. Germline assignment: CDR1 SGHDT and CDR2 YYEEEE. Trimming left V 2 bases short and J 1 base short, with 15 bases between. The CDR3 loop spans 16 amino acids. DNA for the CDR3: TGTGCCAGCAGCTTTGTAGAGCCGAAACGGAACACTGAAGCTTTCTTT. Translated: CASSFVEPKRNTEAFF.

The V gene is TRBV7-8, the J gene TRBJ1-6, with TRBD1 matching over 9 bases. The V segment lost 6 bases and the J segment 6 bases; nucleotides outside the gene matches: 6. The CDR3 extends over 15 amino acids. From germline, CDR1 is SGHVS and CDR2 FQNEAQ. The CDR3 loop is CASSYRTGVNSPLHF. The CDR3 nucleotides are TGTGCCAGCAGTTATCGGACAGGGGTTAATTCACCCCTCCACTTT.

This chain uses TRBV7-2 with TRBJ2-3, with 9 bases fitting TRBD2. With 2 bases clipped from V and 4 bases from J, the junction kept 4 bases outside the gene matches. The CDR3 has 15 residues. Looked up from germline, CDR1 is SGHTA and CDR2 is FQGNSA. CDR3 amino acids: CASSLLAGEADTQYF. The CDR3, as DNA: TGTGCCAGCAGCTTATTAGCGGGAGAGGCAGATACGCAGTATTTT.

This rearrangement joins TRBV30 to TRBJ1-2; no definite D call. The CDR3 length is 12 residues. With 4 bases removed from V and 5 bases from J, the gap between germline ends came to 11 bases. CDR1 is GTSNPN, CDR2 SVGIG, per germline (reference sequence). CDR3 nucleotides: TGTGCCTGGAACCCGGGTTTATATGGCTACACCTTC. Translated: CAWNPGLYGYTF.

The J gene is TRBJ2-6, the V gene TRBV11-2; D is uncertain. This CDR3 has 16 residues. V lost 3 bases and J 1 base, leaving 10 bases between the germline ends. In germline, CDR1 is SGHAT, CDR2 FQNNGV. CDR3 nucleotide sequence: TGTGCCAGCAGCTTGTCATCGAGGTCTGGGGCCAACGTCCTGACTTTC. It specifies CASSLSSRSGANVLTF. Combining the CDR3 with reference TRBV11-2 and TRBJ2-6 gives the whole variable domain EAGVAQSPRYKIIEKRQSVAFWCNPISGHATLYWYQQILGQGPKLLIQFQNNGVVDDSQLPKDRFSAERLKGVDSTLKIQPAKLEDSAVYLCASSLSSRSGANVLTFGAGSRLTVL.

V is TRBV5-6 and J is TRBJ2-6, with TRBD1 matching 7 bases. V gave up 4 bases and J gave up 3 bases; unmatched junction bases: 7. Germline CDR1 and CDR2: SGHDT and YYEEEE. The CDR3 is made up of 16 amino acids. CDR3 residues: CASSSPTGNGANVLTF. The DNA for the CDR3 is TGTGCCAGCAGCAGCCCGACAGGGAATGGGGCCAACGTCCTGACTTTC.

This clone has more than one count but fewer than ten. This chain links TRBV18 with TRBJ1-5, with 11 positions matching TRBD1. V shed 8 bases and J 2 bases; nucleotides not matched to a gene: 5. CDR3 length: 15 amino acids. CDR1 is KGHSH and CDR2 is LQKENI in the germline V gene. In nucleotides, the CDR3 is TGTGCCAGCCAAGGGGACAGGGGGGGCAATCAGCCCCAGCATTTT. Protein: CASQGDRGGNQPQHF. The complete variable domain, with remaining parts taken from reference TRBV18 and TRBJ1-5, reads NAGVMQNPRHLVRRRGQEARLRCSPMKGHSHVYWYRQLPEEGLKFMVYLQKENIIDESGMPKERFSAEFPKEGPSILRIQQVVRGDSAAYFCASQGDRGGNQPQHFGDGTRLSIL.

The chain uses TRBV19 and TRBJ1-1; 9 bases line up with TRBD1. J lost 0 bases, V lost 6 bases, and 8 bases had no gene match. CDR1 is LNHDA, CDR2 SQIVND, per germline (reference sequence). The CDR3 is 16 amino acids. CDR3 residues: CASSWTGAPMNTEAFF. The CDR3 coding sequence is TGTGCCAGTAGCTGGACAGGGGCGCCCATGAACACTGAAGCTTTCTTT.

The chain couples TRBV5-1 to TRBJ2-3; TRBD2 agrees at 13 bases. The CDR3 totals 17 residues. The V and J ends lost 3 bases and 2 bases, in that order; junction bases with no gene match: 6. Looked up from germline, CDR1 is SGHRS and CDR2 is YFSETQ. CDR3 sequence: CASSSGTSGIPTDTQYF. The CDR3 nucleotides are TGCGCCAGCAGCTCCGGGACTAGCGGGATTCCCACAGATACGCAGTATTTT. The whole variable domain, remainder taken from reference TRBV5-1 and TRBJ2-3, is KAGVTQTPRYLIKTRGQQVTLSCSPISGHRSVSWYQQTPGQGLQFLFEYFSETQRNKGNFPGRFSGRQFSNSRSEMNVSTLELGDSALYLCASSSGTSGIPTDTQYFGPGTRLTVL.